This T cell receptor (beta chain) originates from a study of early T cells in non-severe SARS-CoV-2 infection. Study details: Chains from this unsorted whole-blood bulk RNA could not be paired.

Germline-derived CDR1 and CDR2 are MGHRA and YSYEKL. The CDR3 runs to 13 residues. Trimming took 4 bases from V and 10 from J, leaving 14 bases between them. MiXCR, applied by TCRdb to the 5' RACE reads, yields one record per CDR3 protein. The sample carries under 85,000 distinct CDR3 sequences, about 11% recorded once. This clonotype was detected many times. The sequence was collected from an adult who was a healthcare worker with PCR-confirmed SARS-CoV-2 infection or an uninfected control (not recorded which). The chain links TRBV4-1 to TRBJ2-1; D uncertain. Sequenced material: whole blood. CDR3 coding DNA: TGCGCCAGCAGCCGAGACCAGGCCGGGGAGCAGTTCTTC. This encodes CASSRDQAGEQFF.